This T cell receptor (beta chain) was found in a study of radiotherapy plus CTLA-4 blockade in lung cancer. Study-level findings and limits: Dynamics of early blood T cell clones, together with interferon-beta, were reportedly the best predictors of response.

About this clone itself: The antigen is unknown.

The V gene's germline CDR1 is SGDLS and CDR2 YYNGEE. V lost 1 base and J lost 3, with 10 bases in between. The CDR3 consists of 15 residues. Assay used: immunoSEQ multiplex PCR; TCRdb lists only in-frame clones, some missing. The profile shows around 95,000 clones, 83% of them singletons. The receptor was isolated from a human donor with non-small cell lung cancer who had stable disease on radiotherapy plus ipilimumab. The chain links TRBV9 to TRBJ2-2, with D hard to call. Sequencing was performed on peripheral blood, taken from a patient treated with radiotherapy plus ipilimumab. CDR3: CASSVQGKDTGELFF. In nucleotides, the CDR3 is TGTGCCAGCAGCGTACAAGGGAAGGACACCGGGGAGCTGTTTTTT.